This TCR beta chain appears in the sequencing data of a study of blood T cell repertoires in COVID-19. As for the study in general: Samples taken during acute and convalescent COVID-19 were collected in the United States, Italy and Spain. From T cells, B-cell-depleted T cells, or PBMCs came the material, which was cDNA or gDNA.

The CDR3 runs 19 residues. The V end was cut by 1 base, the J end by 0 bases, with 20 bases between. CDR1 LGHNA and CDR2 YSLEER come from the germline V gene. Per the original methods: Amplification with reference gene primers provided the estimates of nucleated cell counts. Sequenced by immunoSEQ multiplex PCR; TCRdb stores in-frame clones only, minus some. Clone size and the V and J calls come from that table; the DNA yielded D and trimming. The data hold about 29,000 clones, with 80% observed a single time. The chain links TRBV4-3 to TRBJ2-3; a possible D gene is TRBD1 (7 bases). This clonotype was obtained from a woman between 70 and 85 years old with acute or convalescent COVID-19. The sample taken for sequencing was peripheral blood. CDR3 in DNA: TGCGCCAGCAGCCAAGCACTCGGGGGACAGATGTTTAGCACAGATACGCAGTATTTT. It encodes CASSQALGGQMFSTDTQYF.